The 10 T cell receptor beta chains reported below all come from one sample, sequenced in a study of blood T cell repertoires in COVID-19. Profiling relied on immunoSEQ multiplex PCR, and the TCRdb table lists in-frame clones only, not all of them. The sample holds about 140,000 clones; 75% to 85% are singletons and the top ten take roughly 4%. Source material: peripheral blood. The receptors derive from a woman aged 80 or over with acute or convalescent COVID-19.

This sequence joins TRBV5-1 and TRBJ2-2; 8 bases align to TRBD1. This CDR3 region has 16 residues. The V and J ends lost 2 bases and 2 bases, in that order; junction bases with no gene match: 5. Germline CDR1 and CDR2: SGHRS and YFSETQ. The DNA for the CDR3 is TGCGCCAGCAGCTTAAGGACAGGGACTAACACCGGGGAGCTGTTTTTT. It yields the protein CASSLRTGTNTGELFF.

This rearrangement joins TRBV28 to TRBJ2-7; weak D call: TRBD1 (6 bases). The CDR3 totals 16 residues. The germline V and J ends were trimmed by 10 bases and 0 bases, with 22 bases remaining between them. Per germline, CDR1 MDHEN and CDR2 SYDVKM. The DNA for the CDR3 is TGTGCCACCTCGCCAGAGACAGGCGTGAGCTCCTACGAGCAGTACTTC. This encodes CATSPETGVSSYEQYF.

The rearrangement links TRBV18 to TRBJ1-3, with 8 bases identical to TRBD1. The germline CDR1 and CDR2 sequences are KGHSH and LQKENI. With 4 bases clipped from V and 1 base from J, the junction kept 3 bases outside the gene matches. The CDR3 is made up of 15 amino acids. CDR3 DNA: TGTGCCAGCTCACTAGACAGGGGATCTGGAAACACCATATATTTT. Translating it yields CASSLDRGSGNTIYF.

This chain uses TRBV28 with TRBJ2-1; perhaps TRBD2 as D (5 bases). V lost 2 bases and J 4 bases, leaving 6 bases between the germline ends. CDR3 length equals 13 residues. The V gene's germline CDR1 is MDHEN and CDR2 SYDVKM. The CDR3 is CASSLGEYNEQFF. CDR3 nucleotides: TGTGCCAGCAGTTTAGGGGAGTACAATGAGCAGTTCTTC.

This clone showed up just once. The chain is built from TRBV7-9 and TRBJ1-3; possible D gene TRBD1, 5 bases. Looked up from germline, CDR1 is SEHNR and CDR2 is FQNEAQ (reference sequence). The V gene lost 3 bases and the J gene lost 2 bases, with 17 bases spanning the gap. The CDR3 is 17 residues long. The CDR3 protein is CASSFGDSFGPGNTIYF. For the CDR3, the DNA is TGTGCCAGCAGCTTTGGAGACAGCTTTGGACCTGGAAACACCATATATTTT.

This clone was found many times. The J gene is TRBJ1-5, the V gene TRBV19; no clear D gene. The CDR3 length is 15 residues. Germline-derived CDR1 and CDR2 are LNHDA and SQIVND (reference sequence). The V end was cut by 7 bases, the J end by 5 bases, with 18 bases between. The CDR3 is CASTPPGGLDQPQHF. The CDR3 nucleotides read TGTGCCAGTACTCCCCCGGGAGGGTTGGATCAGCCCCAGCATTTT.

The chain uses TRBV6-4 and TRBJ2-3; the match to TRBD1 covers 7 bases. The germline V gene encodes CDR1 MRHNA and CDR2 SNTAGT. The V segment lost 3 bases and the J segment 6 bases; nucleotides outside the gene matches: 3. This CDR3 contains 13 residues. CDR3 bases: TGTGCCAGCAGTGAGACAGGGTGGGATACGCAGTATTTT. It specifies CASSETGWDTQYF.

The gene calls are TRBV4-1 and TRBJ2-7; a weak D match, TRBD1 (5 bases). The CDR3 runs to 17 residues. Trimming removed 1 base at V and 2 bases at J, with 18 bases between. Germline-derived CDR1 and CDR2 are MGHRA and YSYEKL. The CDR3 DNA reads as TGCGCCAGCAGCCAAGTCCAGGGTGGGGTGGGGCCCTACGAGCAGTACTTC. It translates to CASSQVQGGVGPYEQYF.

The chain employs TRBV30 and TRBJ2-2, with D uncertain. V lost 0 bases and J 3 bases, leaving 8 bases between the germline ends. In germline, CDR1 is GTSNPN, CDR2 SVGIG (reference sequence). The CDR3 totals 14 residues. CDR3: CAWSVYLHTGELFF. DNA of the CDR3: TGTGCCTGGAGTGTGTACTTACACACCGGGGAGCTGTTTTTT.

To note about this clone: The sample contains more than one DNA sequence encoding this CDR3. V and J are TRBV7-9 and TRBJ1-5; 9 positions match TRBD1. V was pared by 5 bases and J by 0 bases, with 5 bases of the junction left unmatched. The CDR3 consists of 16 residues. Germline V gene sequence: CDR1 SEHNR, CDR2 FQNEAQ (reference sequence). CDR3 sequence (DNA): TGTGCCAGCAGCCTCGGGACAGGGAATAGCAATCAGCCCCAGCATTTT. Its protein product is CASSLGTGNSNQPQHF. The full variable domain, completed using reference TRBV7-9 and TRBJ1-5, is DTGVSQNPRHKITKRGQNVTFRCDPISEHNRLYWYRQTLGQGPEFLTYFQNEAQLEKSRLLSDRFSAERPKGSFSTLEIQRTEQGDSAMYLCASSLGTGNSNQPQHFGDGTRLSIL.